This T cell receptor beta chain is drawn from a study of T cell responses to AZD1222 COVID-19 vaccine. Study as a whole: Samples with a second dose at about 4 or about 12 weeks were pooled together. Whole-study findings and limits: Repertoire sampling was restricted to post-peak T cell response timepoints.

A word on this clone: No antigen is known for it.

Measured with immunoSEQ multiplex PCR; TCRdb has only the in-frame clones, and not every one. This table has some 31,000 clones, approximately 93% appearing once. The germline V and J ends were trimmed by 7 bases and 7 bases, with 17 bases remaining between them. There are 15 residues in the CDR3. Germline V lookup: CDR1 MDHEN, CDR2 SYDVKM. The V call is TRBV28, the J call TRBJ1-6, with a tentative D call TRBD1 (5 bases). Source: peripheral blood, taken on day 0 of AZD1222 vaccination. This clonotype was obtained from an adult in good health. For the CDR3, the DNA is TGTGCCAGCACCGGGGGTTATTGGGACAATTCACCCCTCCACTTT. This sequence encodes CASTGGYWDNSPLHF.